What follows are 10 T cell receptor beta chains derived from one specimen sequenced in a study of blood T cell repertoires in COVID-19. Generated by immunoSEQ multiplex PCR, the TCRdb table keeps only in-frame clones and is missing some. Of around 60,000 clones in the sample, roughly 86% were seen once. The specimen sequenced was peripheral blood. The receptors here all came from a man in his fifties or sixties with active COVID-19.

The rearrangement joins TRBV5-5 to TRBJ2-2; 9 bases fit TRBD2. Germline lookup yields CDR1 SGHKS and CDR2 YYEKEE (reference sequence). This CDR3 is built from 16 residues. Trimming cost V 0 bases and J 1 base; bases outside gene matches: 1. In DNA form, the CDR3 reads TGTGCCAGCAGCTTGGGACTAGCGGTGAACACCGGGGAGCTGTTTTTT. Amino acid sequence: CASSLGLAVNTGELFF.

This rearrangement joins TRBV5-4 to TRBJ1-5, with D unclear. Germline-derived CDR1 and CDR2 are SGHNT and YYREEE (reference sequence). V was cut by 0 bases and J by 5 bases, with 6 bases left in between. CDR3 size: 13 residues. CDR3 sequence: CASSLGRDQPQHF. CDR3 nucleotide sequence: TGTGCCAGCAGCTTGGGGAGAGATCAGCCCCAGCATTTT.

The CDR3 nucleotides are TGTGCCAGCAGCAGTGCCGTGACAGCGATCCAAGAGACCCAGTACTTC. Translated: CASSSAVTAIQETQYF. The chain combines TRBV7-6 with TRBJ2-5; tentative D call: TRBD1 (5 bases). Germline V gene lookup returns CDR1 SGHVS and CDR2 FNYEAQ. The V end lost 5 bases, the J end lost 1 base, and 17 bases lay between the germline ends. The CDR3 extends over 16 amino acids.

The chain is built from TRBV27 and TRBJ1-6; weak D call: TRBD1 (6 bases). The germline V and J ends were trimmed by 6 bases and 5 bases, with 20 bases remaining between them. The germline V gene has CDR1 MNHEY and CDR2 SMNVEV (reference sequence). The CDR3 is made up of 17 amino acids. For the CDR3, the DNA is TGTGCCAGCAGCCTTTACTCTCCGACAGGAGATAATTCACCCCTCCACTTT. Protein product: CASSLYSPTGDNSPLHF.

The rearrangement joins TRBV5-4 to TRBJ1-2, with D possibly TRBD1 on 6 matching bases. CDR1 SGHNT and CDR2 YYREEE come from the germline V gene (reference sequence). Trimming removed 1 base from V and 1 base from J, with 11 bases in between. The CDR3 loop spans 15 amino acids. The CDR3 DNA reads TGTGCCAGCAGCTTGTCTGGGGGCAATAACTATGGCTACACCTTC. Translation: CASSLSGGNNYGYTF.

The J gene is TRBJ2-1, the V gene TRBV11-2, with TRBD2 identical over 14 bases. V shed 4 bases and J 11 bases; nucleotides not matched to a gene: 10. The length of the CDR3 is 16 residues. Germline V CDR1 and CDR2: SGHAT, FQNNGV. DNA of the CDR3: TGTGCCAGCAGCTACCCGGGACTAGCGGGGGACCGGAAGCAGTTCTTC. Translating gives CASSYPGLAGDRKQFF.

The chain links TRBV2 to TRBJ2-2; D is ambiguous. CDR3 size: 11 residues. The germline gives CDR1 SNHLY, CDR2 FYNNEI. The ends were cut back, 8 bases at V and 1 base at J, with 2 bases in the middle. The CDR3 loop reads CASLNTGELFF. The CDR3 coding sequence is TGTGCCAGCCTGAACACCGGGGAGCTGTTTTTT.

This rearrangement joins TRBV5-4 to TRBJ2-5, with 7 bases identical to TRBD1. The CDR3 has 13 amino acids. The germline V gene encodes CDR1 SGHNT and CDR2 YYREEE (reference sequence). Trimming took 2 bases from V and 5 from J; bases not matched to a gene: 3. In DNA, the CDR3 is TGTGCCAGCAGCTTTGAACAGGGGGAGACCCAGTACTTC. Protein sequence: CASSFEQGETQYF.

J is TRBJ1-1 and V is TRBV7-2, with D hard to call. The V end was cut by 5 bases, the J end by 2 bases, with 18 bases between. Germline assignment: CDR1 SGHTA and CDR2 FQGNSA. The CDR3 is made up of 16 amino acids. DNA of the CDR3: TGTGCCAGCAGCACCCGGCCCGGGGTTGGTAACACTGAAGCTTTCTTT. Amino acids: CASSTRPGVGNTEAFF.

The V call is TRBV11-2, the J call TRBJ2-1; 7 bases align to TRBD1. Looked up from germline, CDR1 is SGHAT and CDR2 is FQNNGV. The length of the CDR3 is 15 residues. The V gene end was trimmed by 5 bases and the J gene end by 3 bases; junction bases not matched to a gene: 7. The chain's CDR3 is CASSTNRGGYNEQFF. CDR3 bases: TGTGCCAGCAGCACAAACAGGGGCGGCTACAATGAGCAGTTCTTC.